A single sample is the source of the 18 T cell receptor beta chains below, sequenced in a study of cytomegalovirus exposure and HLA in healthy donors. Use of 60 Vbeta and 13 Jbeta primers characterized the PCR. Assay used: immunoSEQ multiplex PCR; TCRdb lists only in-frame clones, some missing. Among more than 85,000 clones listed, 75% to 85% were seen once. Input material: PBMCs. The source is a man between 18 and 35 years old in good health and CMV-seronegative.

This clone was observed once. This rearrangement joins TRBV5-1 to TRBJ1-1; the D gene is possibly TRBD1 (6 bases). This CDR3 contains 13 residues. Germline V CDR1 and CDR2: SGHRS, YFSETQ. V shed 0 bases and J shed 7 bases, with 10 bases lying between them. This CDR3 reads CASSLGGQSEAFF. CDR3 coding DNA: TGCGCCAGCAGCTTGGGGGGGCAAAGTGAAGCTTTCTTT.

CDR3 sequence reads: CASGPQGVEQYF. The CDR3 nucleotides are TGTGCTAGTGGCCCCCAGGGGGTCGAGCAGTACTTC. The rearrangement links TRBV12-5 to TRBJ2-7; TRBD1 agrees at 7 bases. V trimming: 6 bases; J trimming: 6 bases; junction bases outside the gene matches: 5. Germline lookup yields CDR1 LGHNT and CDR2 FRNRAP. CDR3 length: 12 residues.

The chain has TRBV9 and TRBJ2-1; 10 bases fit TRBD2. The CDR3 contains 18 residues. V trimming: 2 bases; J trimming: 4 bases; junction bases outside the gene matches: 12. CDR1 and CDR2 from the germline V gene are SGDLS and YYNGEE. The CDR3 DNA sequence: TGTGCCAGCAGCGTGACCTGGACTAGCGGTTCGTTGTACAATGAGCAGTTCTTC. It specifies CASSVTWTSGSLYNEQFF.

The chain combines TRBV7-3 with TRBJ2-3, with TRBD2 matching 9 bases. Germline lookup yields CDR1 SGHTA and CDR2 FQGTGA. After removal of 3 bases from V and 5 bases from J, the junction contained 15 bases not matched to a gene. This CDR3 is 18 amino acids long. The CDR3: CASSLTSGVGTPRDTQYF. The CDR3 nucleotides read TGTGCCAGCAGCTTGACTAGCGGAGTAGGGACTCCACGAGATACGCAGTATTTT. The full variable domain, its missing parts supplied by reference TRBV7-3 and TRBJ2-3, is GAGVSQTPSNKVTEKGKYVELRCDPISGHTALYWYRQSLGQGPEFLIYFQGTGAADDSGLPNDRFFAVRPEGSVSTLKIQRTERGDSAVYLCASSLTSGVGTPRDTQYFGPGTRLTVL.

Turning to this clone: Additional DNA sequences in this sample encode the identical CDR3. The CDR3 protein is CASSLTGGNQPQHF. The DNA of the CDR3 is TGTGCCAGCAGCCTTACAGGGGGCAATCAGCCCCAGCATTTT. The chain uses TRBV27 and TRBJ1-5, with 7 nucleotides matching TRBD1. This CDR3 has 14 amino acids. V was pared by 6 bases and J by 2 bases, with 4 bases of the junction left unmatched. Germline V gives CDR1 MNHEY, CDR2 SMNVEV (reference sequence).

V usage is TRBV6-5 and J usage is TRBJ1-3; 7 nucleotides agree with TRBD1. Germline values: CDR1 MNHEY, CDR2 SVGAGI. CDR3 size: 13 residues. Germline trimming cut 5 bases from V and 8 bases from J; bases unmatched to any gene: 6. CDR3 DNA sequence: TGTGCCAGCAGTCCTGACAGGGTAGACACCATATATTTT. Translating it yields CASSPDRVDTIYF.

Turning to this clone: The same CDR3 also results from other DNA sequences found in this sample. CDR3 in DNA: TGTGCCAGCTTGCGGGACACTGAAGCTTTCTTT. It encodes CASLRDTEAFF. The V gene is TRBV5-6, the J gene TRBJ1-1; D gene uncertain. CDR3 length: 11 amino acids. V was trimmed by 7 bases and J by 3 bases, leaving 7 bases between them. The V gene's germline CDR1 is SGHDT and CDR2 YYEEEE.

The chain has TRBV28 and TRBJ2-7; 7 bases match TRBD1. Trimming removed 8 bases from V and 3 bases from J; junction bases left unmatched: 4. This CDR3 comprises 12 residues. Germline CDR1 is MDHEN and CDR2 is SYDVKM. The CDR3 region is CASGTEGYEQYF. CDR3 DNA sequence: TGTGCCAGCGGGACAGAGGGCTACGAGCAGTACTTC. The full variable domain, completed using reference TRBV28 and TRBJ2-7, is DVKVTQSSRYLVKRTGEKVFLECVQDMDHENMFWYRQDPGLGLRLIYFSYDVKMKEKGDIPEGYSVSREKKERFSLILESASTNQTSMYLCASGTEGYEQYFGPGTRLTVT.

This clone was found a few times. The gene calls are TRBV19 and TRBJ1-2; D gene unclear. The CDR3 is 13 residues long. The ends were cut back, 7 bases at V and 5 bases at J, with 14 bases in the middle. The germline V gene has CDR1 LNHDA and CDR2 SQIVND (reference sequence). The CDR3 protein is CASTIGEVYGYTF. Written as DNA, the CDR3 is TGTGCCAGTACCATAGGTGAGGTGTATGGCTACACCTTC.

The CDR3 loop is CASSFRLTGVEETQYF. The CDR3 bases are TGTGCCAGCAGCTTCAGACTAACGGGAGTTGAAGAGACCCAGTACTTC. The J gene is TRBJ2-5, the V gene TRBV7-7; perhaps TRBD2 as D (6 bases). This CDR3 is 16 amino acids long. Germline CDR1 and CDR2: SSHAT and FNYEAQ (reference sequence). V lost 3 bases to trimming and J lost 3 bases, with 17 bases between them.

CDR3 amino acids: CASSTGAGTGELFF. The CDR3 bases are TGTGCCAGCAGTACCGGAGCGGGCACCGGGGAGCTGTTTTTT. V usage is TRBV7-2 and J usage is TRBJ2-2; weak D call: TRBD2 (6 bases). The CDR3 runs 14 residues. The V and J ends lost 6 bases and 4 bases respectively, with 12 bases between them. CDR1 is SGHTA, CDR2 FQGNSA, per germline.

This clone was detected a few times. This chain joins TRBV28 and TRBJ1-4; 9 bases fit TRBD1. V dropped 7 bases and J dropped 6; count of bases not matched to a gene: 9. CDR1 and CDR2 from the germline V gene are MDHEN and SYDVKM. This CDR3 contains 15 residues. As DNA, the CDR3 is TGTGCCAGCAATGCGTGGGACAGGGAGGATGAAAAACTGTTTTTT. This gives the protein CASNAWDREDEKLFF.

The chain has TRBV29-1 and TRBJ2-3; 7 bases match TRBD1. The CDR3 has 14 amino acids. Germline V gene sequence: CDR1 SQVTM, CDR2 ANQGSEA. V dropped 4 bases and J dropped 2; count of bases not matched to a gene: 6. The CDR3 sequence is CSVGGGQITDTQYF. The CDR3 DNA reads TGCAGCGTTGGAGGGGGCCAGATCACAGATACGCAGTATTTT.

The chain recombines TRBV27 with TRBJ1-4; tentatively, D is TRBD1 (6 bases). Per the germline V gene, CDR1 is MNHEY and CDR2 is SMNVEV (reference sequence). Trimming left V 6 bases short and J 1 base short, with 12 bases between. This CDR3 comprises 15 residues. The CDR3 nucleotides read TGTGCCAGCAGAACAGGGTGGGGAACTAATGAAAAACTGTTTTTT. The encoded protein is CASRTGWGTNEKLFF.

The chain uses TRBV7-2 and TRBJ2-7, with 8 bases fitting TRBD1. The germline V gene has CDR1 SGHTA and CDR2 FQGNSA. This CDR3 region has 16 residues. The V gene end was trimmed by 4 bases and the J gene end by 5 bases; junction bases not matched to a gene: 13. CDR3 sequence: CASSSGAWTGSHEQYF. The CDR3 nucleotides are TGTGCCAGCAGCTCCGGGGCATGGACAGGGTCCCACGAGCAGTACTTC.

The sample holds a few counts of this clone. The rearrangement uses TRBV11-2 and TRBJ2-7, with 7 bases that match TRBD2. The V gene end was trimmed by 3 bases and the J gene end by 0 bases; junction bases not matched to a gene: 11. The CDR3 contains 17 residues. CDR1 is SGHAT, CDR2 FQNNGV, per germline. CDR3 amino acids: CASSFLRGGSSSYEQYF. CDR3 nucleotides: TGTGCCAGCAGCTTTTTGAGAGGCGGGAGCTCCTCCTACGAGCAGTACTTC.

The rearrangement joins TRBV4-3 to TRBJ2-7; D is uncertain. The germline V gene has CDR1 LGHNA and CDR2 YSLEER. V lost 0 bases and J lost 1, with 4 bases in between. This CDR3 spans 13 amino acids. CDR3 region: CASSQETSYEQYF. In nucleotides, the CDR3 is TGCGCCAGCAGCCAAGAGACTTCCTACGAGCAGTACTTC.

V usage is TRBV25-1 and J usage is TRBJ2-7; TRBD1 aligns across 9 bases. The CDR3 contains 15 residues. V shed 3 bases and J 2 bases; nucleotides not matched to a gene: 5. Germline V CDR1 and CDR2: MGHDK, SYGVNS. Written as DNA, the CDR3 is TGTGCCAGCAGTGATCGAGGGACAGGGCCCTACGAGCAGTACTTC. As protein: CASSDRGTGPYEQYF.